The present entry profiles one T cell receptor beta chain with its context. This CDR3 is built from 17 residues. Trimming removed 2 bases from V and 7 bases from J; junction bases left unmatched: 11. In germline, CDR1 is ENHRY, CDR2 SYGVKD. Profiling relied on immunoSEQ multiplex PCR, and the TCRdb table lists in-frame clones only, not all of them. Of about 40,000 clones detected, roughly nine tenths appear once; the ten largest clones hold 0.78%. The record originates from a study of T cell changes during pregnancy in multiple sclerosis. The rearrangement links TRBV10-3 to TRBJ1-6, with 7 nucleotides matching TRBD1. The receptor comes from a female donor with multiple sclerosis, enrolled in a pregnancy study. This material consisted of CD4+ T cells from peripheral blood mononuclear cells, taken before pregnancy. The CDR3 coding sequence is TGTGCCATCAGTGAGAGGGGGAGCCGGGACAGAAATTCACCCCTCCACTTT. Amino acid sequence: CAISERGSRDRNSPLHF.